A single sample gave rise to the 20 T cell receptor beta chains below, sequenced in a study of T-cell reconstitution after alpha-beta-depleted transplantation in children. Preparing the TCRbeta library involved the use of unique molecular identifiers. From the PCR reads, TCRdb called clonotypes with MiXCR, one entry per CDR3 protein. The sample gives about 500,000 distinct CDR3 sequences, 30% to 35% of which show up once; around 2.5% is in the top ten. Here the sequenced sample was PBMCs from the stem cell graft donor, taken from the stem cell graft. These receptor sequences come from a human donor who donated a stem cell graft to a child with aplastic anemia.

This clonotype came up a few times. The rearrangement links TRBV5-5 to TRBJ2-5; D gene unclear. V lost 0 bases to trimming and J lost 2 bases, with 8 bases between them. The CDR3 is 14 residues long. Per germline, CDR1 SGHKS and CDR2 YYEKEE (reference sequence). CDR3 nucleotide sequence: TGTGCCAGCAGCTTGGCCTTAGGGCAAGAGACCCAGTACTTC. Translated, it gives CASSLALGQETQYF.

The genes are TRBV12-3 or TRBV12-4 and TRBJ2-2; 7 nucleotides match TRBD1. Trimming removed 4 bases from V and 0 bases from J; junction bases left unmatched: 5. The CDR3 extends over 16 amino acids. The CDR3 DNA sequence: TGTGCCAGCAGTTCACGACAGGGATCGAACACCGGGGAGCTGTTTTTT. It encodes CASSSRQGSNTGELFF.

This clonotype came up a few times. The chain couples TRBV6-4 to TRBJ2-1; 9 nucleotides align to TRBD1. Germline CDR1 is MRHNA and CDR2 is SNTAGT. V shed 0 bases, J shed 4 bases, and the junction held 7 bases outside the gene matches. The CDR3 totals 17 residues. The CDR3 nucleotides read TGTGCCAGCAGTGACTCGAGGGGGACAGGGACTTACAATGAGCAGTTCTTC. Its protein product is CASSDSRGTGTYNEQFF.

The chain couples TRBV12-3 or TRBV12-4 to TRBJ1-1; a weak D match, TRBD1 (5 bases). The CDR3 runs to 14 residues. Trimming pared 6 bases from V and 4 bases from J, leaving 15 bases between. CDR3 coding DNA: TGTGCCAGCAGGACAAGCCAGGGACCCACTGAAGCTTTCTTT. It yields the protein CASRTSQGPTEAFF.

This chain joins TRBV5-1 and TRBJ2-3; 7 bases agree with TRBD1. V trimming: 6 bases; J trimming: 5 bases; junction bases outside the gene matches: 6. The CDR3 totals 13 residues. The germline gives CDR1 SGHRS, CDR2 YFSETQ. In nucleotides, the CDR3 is TGCGCCAGCAACCTCGACAGGGAAGATACGCAGTATTTT. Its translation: CASNLDREDTQYF.

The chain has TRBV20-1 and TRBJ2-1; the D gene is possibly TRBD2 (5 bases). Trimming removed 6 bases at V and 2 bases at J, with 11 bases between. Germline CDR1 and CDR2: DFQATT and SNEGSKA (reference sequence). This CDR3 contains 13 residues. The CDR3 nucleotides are TGCAGTGCCACTAGAGGACCCTACAATGAGCAGTTCTTC. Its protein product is CSATRGPYNEQFF.

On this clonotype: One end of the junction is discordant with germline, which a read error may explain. CDR3 DNA sequence: TGTGCCAGCAGCCCGGGAGTTACAGCTGACGCTTTCTTT. The encoded protein is CASSPGVTADAFF. V gene TRBV6-1 combines with J gene TRBJ1-1, with D unclear. This CDR3 region has 13 residues. The germline V gene has CDR1 MNHNS and CDR2 SASEGT.

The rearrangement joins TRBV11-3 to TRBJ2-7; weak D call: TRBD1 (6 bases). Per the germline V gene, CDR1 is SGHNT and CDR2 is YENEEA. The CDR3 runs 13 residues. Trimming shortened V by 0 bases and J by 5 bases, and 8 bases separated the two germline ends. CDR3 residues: CASSLDRGNEQYV. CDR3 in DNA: TGTGCCAGCAGCTTAGACAGGGGTAACGAGCAGTACGTC.

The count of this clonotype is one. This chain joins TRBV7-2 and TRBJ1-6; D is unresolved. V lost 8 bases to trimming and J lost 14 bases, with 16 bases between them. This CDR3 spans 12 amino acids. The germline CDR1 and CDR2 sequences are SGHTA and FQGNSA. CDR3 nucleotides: TGTGCCAGCCTCACTATGGGAGAAACCCTCCACTTT. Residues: CASLTMGETLHF.

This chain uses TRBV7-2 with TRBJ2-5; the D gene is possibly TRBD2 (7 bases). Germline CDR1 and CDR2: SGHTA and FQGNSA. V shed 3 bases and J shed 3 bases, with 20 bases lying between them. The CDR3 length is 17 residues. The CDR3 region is CASSFNGGAGPEETQYF. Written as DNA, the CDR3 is TGTGCCAGCAGCTTCAATGGGGGGGCCGGGCCAGAAGAGACCCAGTACTTC.

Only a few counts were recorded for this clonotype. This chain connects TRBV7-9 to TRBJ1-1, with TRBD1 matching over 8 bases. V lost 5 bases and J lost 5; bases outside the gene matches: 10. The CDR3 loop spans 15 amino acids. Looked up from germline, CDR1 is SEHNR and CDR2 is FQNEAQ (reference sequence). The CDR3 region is CASSQGQVFETEAFF. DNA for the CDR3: TGTGCCAGCAGCCAGGGACAGGTCTTCGAAACTGAAGCTTTCTTT.

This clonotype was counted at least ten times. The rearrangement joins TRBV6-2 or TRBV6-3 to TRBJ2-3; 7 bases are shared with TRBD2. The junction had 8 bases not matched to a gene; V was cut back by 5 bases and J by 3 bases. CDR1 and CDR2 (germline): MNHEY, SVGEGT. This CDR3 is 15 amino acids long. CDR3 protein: CASSDGLAVTDTQYF. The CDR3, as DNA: TGTGCCAGCAGTGACGGGCTAGCGGTAACAGATACGCAGTATTTT.

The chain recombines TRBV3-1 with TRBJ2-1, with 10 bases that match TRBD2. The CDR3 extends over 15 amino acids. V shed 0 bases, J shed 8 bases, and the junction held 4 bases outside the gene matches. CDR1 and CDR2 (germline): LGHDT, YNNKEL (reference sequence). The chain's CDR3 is CASSQETSGIYEQFF. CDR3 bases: TGTGCCAGCAGCCAAGAAACTAGCGGGATCTATGAGCAGTTCTTC.

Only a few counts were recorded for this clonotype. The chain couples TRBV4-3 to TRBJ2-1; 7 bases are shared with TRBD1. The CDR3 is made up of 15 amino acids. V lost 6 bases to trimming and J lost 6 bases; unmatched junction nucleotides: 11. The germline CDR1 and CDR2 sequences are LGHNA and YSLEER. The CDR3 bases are TGCGCCAGCAGTATGTCCCACAGGGGTGGCAATGAGCAGTTCTTC. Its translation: CASSMSHRGGNEQFF.

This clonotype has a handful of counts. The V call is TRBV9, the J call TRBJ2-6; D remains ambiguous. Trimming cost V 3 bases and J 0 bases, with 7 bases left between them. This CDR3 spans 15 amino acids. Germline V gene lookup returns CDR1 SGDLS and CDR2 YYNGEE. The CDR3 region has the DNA TGTGCCAGCAGCGCGCCCGTCTCTGGGGCCAACGTCCTGACTTTC. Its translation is CASSAPVSGANVLTF.

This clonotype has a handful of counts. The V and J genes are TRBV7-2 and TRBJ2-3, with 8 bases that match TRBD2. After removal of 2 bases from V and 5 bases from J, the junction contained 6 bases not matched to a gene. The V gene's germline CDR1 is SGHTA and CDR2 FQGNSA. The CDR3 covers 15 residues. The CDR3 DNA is TGTGCCAGCAGCTTACCTAGCGGGCAGGGAGATACGCAGTATTTT. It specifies CASSLPSGQGDTQYF. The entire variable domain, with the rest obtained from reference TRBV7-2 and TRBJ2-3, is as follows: GAGVSQSPSNKVTEKGKDVELRCDPISGHTALYWYRQSLGQGLEFLIYFQGNSAPDKSGLPSDRFSAERTGGSVSTLTIQRTQQEDSAVYLCASSLPSGQGDTQYFGPGTRLTVL.

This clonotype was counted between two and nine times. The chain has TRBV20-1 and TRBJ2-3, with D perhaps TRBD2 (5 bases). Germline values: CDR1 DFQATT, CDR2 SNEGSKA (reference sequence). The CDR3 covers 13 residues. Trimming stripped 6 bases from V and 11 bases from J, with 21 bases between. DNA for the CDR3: TGCAGTGCCAAACCCGGCTCCGGTGAGGGGCAGTATTTT. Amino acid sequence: CSAKPGSGEGQYF.

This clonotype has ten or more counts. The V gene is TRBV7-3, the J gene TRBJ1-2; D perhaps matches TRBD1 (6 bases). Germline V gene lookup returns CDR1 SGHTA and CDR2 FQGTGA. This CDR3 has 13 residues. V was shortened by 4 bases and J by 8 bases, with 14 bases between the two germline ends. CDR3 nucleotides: TGTGCCAGCAGCTCGGACAGATGGGAAGGCTACACCTTC. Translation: CASSSDRWEGYTF.

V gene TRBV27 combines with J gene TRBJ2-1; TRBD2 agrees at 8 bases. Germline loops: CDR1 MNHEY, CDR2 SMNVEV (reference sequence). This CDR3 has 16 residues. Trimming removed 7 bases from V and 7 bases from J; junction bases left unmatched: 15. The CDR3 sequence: CASTPVGAGVMNEQFF. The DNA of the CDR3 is TGTGCCAGCACCCCGGTAGGAGCGGGAGTTATGAATGAGCAGTTCTTC.

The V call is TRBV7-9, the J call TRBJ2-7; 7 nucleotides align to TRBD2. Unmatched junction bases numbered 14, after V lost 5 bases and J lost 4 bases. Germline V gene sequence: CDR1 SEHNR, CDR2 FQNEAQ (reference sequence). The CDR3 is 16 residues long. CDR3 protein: CASSPEPSGLLYEQYF. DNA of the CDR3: TGTGCCAGCAGCCCCGAACCTAGCGGACTCTTATACGAGCAGTACTTC.